Below, 3 T cell receptor beta chains from the same sample are listed, as sequenced in a study of vaccination and CD4 T cells after COVID-19. Documented treatment: roughly 11-day PBMC culture with coronavirus spike peptide pools or control peptides (ViraFEST assay). Sequencing of cultured CD4+ T cell DNA used the Oncomine TCR Beta short-read assay. TCRdb ran MiXCR on the PCR reads and lists one entry per CDR3 protein. The profile shows about 12,000 distinct CDR3 sequences, roughly two thirds of them singletons. These receptors lack a known antigen. Sequenced material: CD4+ T cells from blood, cultured in vitro. Receptors were obtained from a human donor who had recovered from COVID-19.

This clonotype came up a few times. This rearrangement joins TRBV7-3 to TRBJ2-3; D is unclear. The CDR3 covers 14 residues. V lost 5 bases and J 1 base, leaving 10 bases between the germline ends. Germline V gene sequence: CDR1 SGHTA, CDR2 FQGTGA. CDR3 in DNA: TGTGCCAGCAGCCCACCGGGTGGCACAGATACGCAGTATTTT. Protein sequence: CASSPPGGTDTQYF. Using reference TRBV7-3 and TRBJ2-3 for the parts outside the CDR3, the full variable domain is GAGVSQTPSNKVTEKGKYVELRCDPISGHTALYWYRQSLGQGPEFLIYFQGTGAADDSGLPNDRFFAVRPEGSVSTLKIQRTERGDSAVYLCASSPPGGTDTQYFGPGTRLTVL.

The chain couples TRBV12-5 to TRBJ2-7; 7 positions match TRBD2. The CDR3 runs 16 residues. J gave up 5 bases and V 0 bases, and 10 bases lay outside the gene matches. Germline V CDR1 and CDR2: LGHNT, FRNRAP. The CDR3 reads CASGLVLGSGMNEQYF. The CDR3 region has the DNA TGTGCTAGTGGTTTGGTACTTGGGAGCGGGATGAACGAGCAGTACTTC.

This clonotype was counted between two and nine times. The gene calls are TRBV12-3 or TRBV12-4 and TRBJ1-2; weak D call: TRBD1 (5 bases). The CDR3 spans 12 residues. V was pared by 2 bases and J by 4 bases, with 5 bases between. The CDR3 DNA reads as TGTGCCAGCAGTTTACAGGGCTATGGCTACACCTTC. Encoded protein: CASSLQGYGYTF.